Sequencing of this TCR beta chain was carried out in a study of cytomegalovirus exposure and HLA in healthy donors. The overall study: Unique TCRs numbering roughly 85 million, obtained from HLA-typed donors, made up an early data release.

The CDR3 has 17 amino acids. The germline CDR1 and CDR2 sequences are SEHNR and FQNEAQ (reference sequence). V lost 5 bases and J lost 0, with 17 bases in between. PCR employed 60 Vbeta and 13 Jbeta primers. Profiled with immunoSEQ multiplex PCR; TCRdb holds only in-frame clones, not every one. Altogether about 180,000 clones are present, 60% to 85% being singletons, with the ten largest covering 3.1%. Of note for this clone: No antigen is known for it.

Whole-study results and caveats: Certain sequence variants were highly shared and formed a cluster, and this cluster was likely a sequencing artifact. It was in a later analysis that TCR association rates were seen to vary by HLA locus, highest for DRB1 and lowest for HLA-C. In a later analysis, parvovirus B19, influenza, CMV and Epstein-Barr virus appeared linked to several top co-occurrence clusters.

This clonotype originated in a woman in her 50s in good health and CMV-seropositive. This chain links TRBV7-9 with TRBJ1-3, with a tentative D call TRBD1 (6 bases). The specimen sequenced was PBMCs. The CDR3 loop is CASSRLTGEISGNTIYF. In DNA, the CDR3 is TGTGCCAGCAGCCGTCTGACAGGAGAAATCTCTGGAAACACCATATATTTT.